This T cell receptor (beta chain) is from a study of T cells in Graves' hyperthyroidism and ophthalmopathy. Turning to this clonotype: As yet, its antigen is unknown. A much bigger clone sits one base away, suggesting this may be a read error.

Amplified TCR beta CDR3 regions derived from RNA transcripts. Researchers ran a first-round RT-PCR on the TCR CDR3 using the HTBI primer set. TCRdb itself ran the multiplex PCR reads through MiXCR, one entry per CDR3 protein. The top ten clones hold 15% to 20% of a sample with about 480,000 distinct CDR3 sequences, 13% to 15% of them seen once. Germline values: CDR1 SGHRS, CDR2 YFSETQ. The CDR3 has 14 residues. General study findings and limits: Clonotypes that were expanded in thyroid above 0.001 mostly appeared in blood too. Ophthalmopathy was predicted by the model a median of approximately 6.6 months ahead of onset.

This receptor was identified in a woman between 18 and 30 years old with Graves' hyperthyroidism. The J gene is TRBJ1-1, the V gene TRBV5-1, with D perhaps TRBD1 (5 bases). Sequencing was carried out using blood. The CDR3 spells CAGSVPQGNTEAFF. The CDR3, as DNA: TGCGCCGGCAGCGTCCCCCAGGGAAACACTGAAGCTTTCTTT.